The sequence of this T cell receptor beta chain was determined in a study of cytomegalovirus exposure and HLA in healthy donors. At the level of the study: Of the donors genotyped, several hundred in all, about 82% fell in the Caucasian-associated ancestry cluster.

About this clone itself: What it binds is not known.

Findings of the study overall: It was likely that a cluster of highly shared sequence variants was a sequencing artifact.

13 Jbeta primers and 60 Vbeta primers were used for the PCR. Under the authors' procedure: In a later analysis, 75 million to 85 million unique TCR beta chains included roughly 11 million shared by two or more donors. Libraries were prepared by immunoSEQ multiplex PCR; TCRdb keeps only in-frame clonotypes and omits some of them. V, J and clone size reflect that table, while D and trimming were determined from the DNA. In the table there are 150,000 to 200,000 clones, 65% to 75% of which are singletons. What was sequenced was PBMCs. The sequence was collected from a girl between 5 and 17 years old in good health and CMV-seronegative.

The chain's CDR3 is CASSYNGGVWDEQYF. CDR3 sequence (DNA): TGTGCCAGCAGTTATAACGGCGGGGTATGGGACGAGCAGTACTTC. The rearrangement links TRBV6-5 to TRBJ2-7; D possibly corresponds to TRBD2 (6 bases). The CDR3 is 15 amino acids. Germline V CDR1 and CDR2: MNHEY, SVGAGI. The V end lost 3 bases, the J end lost 5 bases, and 17 bases lay between the germline ends.